The sequence of this T cell receptor beta chain was determined in a study of T cells in Graves' hyperthyroidism and ophthalmopathy. The table lists this clonotype with a few counts. Germline CDR1 is SGDLS and CDR2 is YYNGEE. The CDR3 consists of 17 residues. V lost 6 bases and J lost 5, with 24 bases in between. It was over 9.5 ml of fresh peripheral blood that supplied the PBMCs. RNA transcripts provided the source from which TCR beta CDR3 regions were amplified. A first-round RT-PCR of the TCR CDR3 used the HTBI primer set. Via MiXCR, TCRdb re-called the multiplex PCR reads, giving one row per CDR3 protein. The data contain nearly 750,000 distinct CDR3 sequences, approximately 36% of them singletons.

The sequenced sample was blood. This TCR came from a middle-aged woman with Graves' hyperthyroidism. This rearrangement joins TRBV9 to TRBJ1-3; the D gene is possibly TRBD1 (5 bases). The CDR3 region is CASNRLDLCPGRNTIYF. In nucleotides, the CDR3 is TGTGCCAGCAACCGTCTTGATTTGTGCCCAGGGAGAAACACCATATATTTT.